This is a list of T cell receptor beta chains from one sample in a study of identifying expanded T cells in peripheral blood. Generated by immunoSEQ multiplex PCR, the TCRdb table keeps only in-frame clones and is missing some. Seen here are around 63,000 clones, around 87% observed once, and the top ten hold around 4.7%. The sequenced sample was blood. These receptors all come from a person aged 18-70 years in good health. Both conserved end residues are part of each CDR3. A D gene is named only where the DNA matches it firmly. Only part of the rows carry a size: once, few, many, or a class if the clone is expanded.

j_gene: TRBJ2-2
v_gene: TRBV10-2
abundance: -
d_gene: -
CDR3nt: TGCGCCAGCTGTCGACCGGCGAACACCGGGGAGCTGTTTTTT
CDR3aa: CASCRPANTGELFF

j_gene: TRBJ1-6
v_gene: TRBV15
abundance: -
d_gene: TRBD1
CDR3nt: TGTGCCACCAGCAGAGATTACCCCGACAGGGTTTCAAATTCACCCCTCCACTTT
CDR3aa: CATSRDYPDRVSNSPLHF

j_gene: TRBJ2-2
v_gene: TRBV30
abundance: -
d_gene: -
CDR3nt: TGTGCCTGGAGTGTAGTCAAGCCCGGGGAGCTGTTTTTT
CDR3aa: CAWSVVKPGELFF

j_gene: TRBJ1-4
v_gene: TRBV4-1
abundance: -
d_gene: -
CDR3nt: TGCGCCAGCAGCCAAGCGGTCAGGTGGAGTGTTCTGTTTTTT
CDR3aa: CASSQAVRWSVLFF

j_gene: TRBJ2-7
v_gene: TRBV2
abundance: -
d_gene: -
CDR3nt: TGTGCCAGCAGATCGAAAGCGGAACTCACCTACGAGCAGTACTTC
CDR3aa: CASRSKAELTYEQYF

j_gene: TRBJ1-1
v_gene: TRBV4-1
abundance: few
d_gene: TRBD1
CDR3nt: TGCGCCAGCAGCCCCATCCTGACCGGGACAGGGACTGAAGCTTTCTTT
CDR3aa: CASSPILTGTGTEAFF

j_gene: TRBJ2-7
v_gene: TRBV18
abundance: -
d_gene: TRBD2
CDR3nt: TGTGCCAGCTCACCACAACGTAGCGGGATCGAGTACTTC
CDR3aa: CASSPQRSGIEYF

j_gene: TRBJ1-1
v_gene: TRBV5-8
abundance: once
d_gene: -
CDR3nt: TGTGCCAGTAGGACACAGAACACTGAAGCTTTCTTT
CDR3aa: CASRTQNTEAFF

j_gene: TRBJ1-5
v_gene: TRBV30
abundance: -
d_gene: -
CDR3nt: TGTGCCTGGACCCCTGGGGGGGCTGGTCAGCCCCAGCATTTT
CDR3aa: CAWTPGGAGQPQHF

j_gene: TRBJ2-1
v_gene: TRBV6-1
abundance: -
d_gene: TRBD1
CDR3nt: TGTGCCAGCAGTGAAACCTCCGGGACAGGGCACAATGAGCAGTTCTTC
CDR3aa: CASSETSGTGHNEQFF

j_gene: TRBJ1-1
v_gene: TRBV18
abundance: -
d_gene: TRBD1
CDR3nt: TGTGCCAGCTCACAAGACAGGGGGCACACTGAAGCTTTCTTT
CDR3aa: CASSQDRGHTEAFF

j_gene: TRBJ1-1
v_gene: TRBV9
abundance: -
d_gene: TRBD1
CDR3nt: TGTGCCAGCAGTAGACAGGGGAACACTGAAGCTTTCTTT
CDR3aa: CASSRQGNTEAFF

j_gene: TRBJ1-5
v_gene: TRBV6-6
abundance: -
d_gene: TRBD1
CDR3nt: TGTGCCAGCAGTCAGACAGGGTTAAGCAATCAGCCCCAGCATTTT
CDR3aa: CASSQTGLSNQPQHF